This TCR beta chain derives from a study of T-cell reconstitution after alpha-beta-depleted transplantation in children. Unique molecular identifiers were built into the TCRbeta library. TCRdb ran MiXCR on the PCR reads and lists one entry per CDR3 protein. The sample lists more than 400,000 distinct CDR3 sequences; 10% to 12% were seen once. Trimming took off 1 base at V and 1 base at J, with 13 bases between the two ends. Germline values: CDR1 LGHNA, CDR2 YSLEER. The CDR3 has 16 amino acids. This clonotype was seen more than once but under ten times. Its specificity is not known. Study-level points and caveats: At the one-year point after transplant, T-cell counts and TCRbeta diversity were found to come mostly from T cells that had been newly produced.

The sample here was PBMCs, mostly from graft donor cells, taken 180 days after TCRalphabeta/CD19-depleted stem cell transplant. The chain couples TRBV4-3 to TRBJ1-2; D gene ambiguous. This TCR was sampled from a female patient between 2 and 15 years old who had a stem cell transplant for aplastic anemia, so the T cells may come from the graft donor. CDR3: CASSQGWYSDNYGYTF. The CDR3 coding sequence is TGCGCCAGCAGCCAAGGATGGTACAGCGATAACTATGGCTACACCTTC.